Below are 2 T cell receptor beta chains sequenced from a single sample in a study of cytomegalovirus exposure and HLA in healthy donors. With 60 Vbeta and 13 Jbeta primers, the PCR was carried out. TCRdb's copy holds only in-frame clones and misses some; the assay was immunoSEQ multiplex PCR. The data show about 95,000 clones, 60% to 85% seen once. Sequenced sample: PBMCs. The receptors were gathered from a woman aged 40 to 50 in good health and CMV-seronegative.

The DNA of the CDR3 is TGCGCCAGCAGCTTGGTGGATGGAGAAACTGAAGCTTTCTTT. Amino acid sequence: CASSLVDGETEAFF. The rearrangement joins TRBV5-1 to TRBJ1-1; D gene unclear. V lost 0 bases and J lost 5, with 11 bases in between. From germline, CDR1 is SGHRS and CDR2 YFSETQ. The CDR3 consists of 14 residues.

This clone appeared a single time. This chain connects TRBV19 to TRBJ2-7; 7 bases are shared with TRBD1. Germline V gene lookup returns CDR1 LNHDA and CDR2 SQIVND (reference sequence). V shed 2 bases and J 5 bases; nucleotides not matched to a gene: 12. The CDR3 length is 16 residues. CDR3 DNA sequence: TGTGCCAGTAGTATATTGGCTCCTCGACAGGGACACGAGCAGTACTTC. It codes for CASSILAPRQGHEQYF.